This note documents a single T cell receptor beta chain sequence. In its sample, this clonotype was seen many times. This receptor's antigen is unknown. Base qualities were left out, and no much larger clone turns up one base away. This sample is part of a study of T cell repertoires in cytomegalovirus infection (dated by TCRdb to between 2018 and 2020). In the study overall: Donor HLA type was relevant to the analysis, because carriage of CMV infection together with the matching HLA type was indicated by public TCR beta signatures. What the authors observed across the whole study: The ex vivo response was dominated by HLA-C-restricted CMV-specific TCR beta clonotypes, and the single most frequent clonotype in two of eight donors was supplied by these HLA-C-restricted clonotypes. In both this cohort and an independent roughly 350-donor cohort, the cumulative frequency of public TCR beta family members distinguished carriers of CMV infection plus the relevant HLA type.

Sequencing used an Illumina HiSeq 1500. TCRdb handled the public reads itself, with Q25 trimming in fastp and clone calling in MiXCR, and kept productive beta chains. Rows matching on CDR3 protein sequence are summarized as one entry with the most common DNA and genes. This sample holds around 130,000 distinct CDR3 sequences; 8.8% were observed only once. Of the sample, around a tenth is held by the ten largest clones. Reading from cysteine to phenylalanine, the CDR3 counts 17 amino acids. The DNA shown is the 51-base CDR3, in frame from base 1. Trimming costs V 7 bases and J 1 base, and their ends lie 22 bases apart. In the germline V gene, CDR1 corresponds to MNHEY and CDR2 to SVGAGI.

Source material: PBMCs. The receptor chain draws on TRBV6-5 and TRBJ1-1, and perhaps TRBD1 as D gene, on 5 matching bases. This receptor was obtained from a human donor in good health (CMV status not recorded). Some clones in this sample may be carry-over from other donors' samples. The CDR3 protein is CASIPPTPQGKNTEAFF. The DNA sequence is as follows: TGTGCCAGCATTCCGCCAACCCCGCAGGGTAAGAACACTGAAGCTTTCTTT.